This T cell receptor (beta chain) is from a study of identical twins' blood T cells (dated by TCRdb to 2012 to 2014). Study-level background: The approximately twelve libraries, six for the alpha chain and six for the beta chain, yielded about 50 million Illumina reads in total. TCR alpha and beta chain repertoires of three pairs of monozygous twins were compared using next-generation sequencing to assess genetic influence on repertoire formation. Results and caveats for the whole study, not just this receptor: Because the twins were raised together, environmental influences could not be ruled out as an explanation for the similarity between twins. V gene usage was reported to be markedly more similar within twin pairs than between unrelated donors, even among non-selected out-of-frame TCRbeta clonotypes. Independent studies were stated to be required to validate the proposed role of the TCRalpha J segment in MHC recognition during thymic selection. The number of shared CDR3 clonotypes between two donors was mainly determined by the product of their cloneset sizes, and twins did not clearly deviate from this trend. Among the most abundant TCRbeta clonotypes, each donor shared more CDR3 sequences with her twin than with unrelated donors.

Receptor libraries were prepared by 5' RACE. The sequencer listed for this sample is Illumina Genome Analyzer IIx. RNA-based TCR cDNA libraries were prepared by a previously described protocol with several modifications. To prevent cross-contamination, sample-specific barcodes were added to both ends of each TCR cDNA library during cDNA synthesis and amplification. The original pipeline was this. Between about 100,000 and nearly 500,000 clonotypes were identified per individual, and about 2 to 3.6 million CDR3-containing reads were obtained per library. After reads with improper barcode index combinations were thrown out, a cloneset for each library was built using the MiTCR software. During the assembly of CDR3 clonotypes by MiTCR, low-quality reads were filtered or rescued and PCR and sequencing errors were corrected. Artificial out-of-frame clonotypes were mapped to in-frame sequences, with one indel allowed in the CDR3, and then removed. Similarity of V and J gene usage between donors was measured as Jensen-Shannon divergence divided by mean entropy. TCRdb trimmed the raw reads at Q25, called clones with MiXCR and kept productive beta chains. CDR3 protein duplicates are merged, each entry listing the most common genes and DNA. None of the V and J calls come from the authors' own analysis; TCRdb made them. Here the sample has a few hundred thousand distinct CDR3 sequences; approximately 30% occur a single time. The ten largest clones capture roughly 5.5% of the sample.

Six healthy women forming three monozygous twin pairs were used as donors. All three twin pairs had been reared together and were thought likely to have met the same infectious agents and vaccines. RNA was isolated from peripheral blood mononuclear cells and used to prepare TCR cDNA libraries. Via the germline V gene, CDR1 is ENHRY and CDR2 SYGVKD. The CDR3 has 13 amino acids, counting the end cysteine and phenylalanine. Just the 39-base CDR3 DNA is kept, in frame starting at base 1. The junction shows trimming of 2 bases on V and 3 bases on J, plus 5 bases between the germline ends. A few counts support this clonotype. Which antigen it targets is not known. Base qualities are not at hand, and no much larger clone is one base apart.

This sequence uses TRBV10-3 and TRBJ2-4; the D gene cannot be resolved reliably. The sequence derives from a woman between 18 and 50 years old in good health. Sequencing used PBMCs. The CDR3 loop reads CAISEGNKNIQYF. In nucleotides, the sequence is TGTGCCATCAGTGAGGGCAACAAAAACATTCAGTACTTC.